What follows are 27 T cell receptor beta chains derived from one specimen sequenced in a study of T cells in localized non-small cell lung cancer. The repertoire was sequenced with immunoSEQ multiplex PCR; TCRdb's copy has only in-frame clones and lacks some. The data contain tens of thousands of clones, more than 70% of them singletons. The specimen was peripheral blood, collected before any cancer treatment. These receptors came from a woman aged 40-70 years with stage I squamous cell lung carcinoma.

This chain connects TRBV7-8 to TRBJ2-7, with TRBD2 identical over 7 bases. V lost 5 bases to trimming and J lost 4 bases; unmatched junction nucleotides: 5. This CDR3 is 13 amino acids long. Germline lookup yields CDR1 SGHVS and CDR2 FQNEAQ. The DNA for the CDR3 is TGTGCCAGCAGCCTATCCGGGGGGTACGAGCAGTACTTC. This translates into CASSLSGGYEQYF.

The V call is TRBV5-1, the J call TRBJ1-1; D is perhaps TRBD1 (5 bases). Germline V gives CDR1 SGHRS, CDR2 YFSETQ. Trimming removed 0 bases from V and 5 bases from J, with 8 bases in between. CDR3 size: 13 residues. The CDR3 sequence is CASSLGGFTEAFF. The CDR3 bases are TGCGCCAGCAGCTTGGGGGGGTTTACTGAAGCTTTCTTT.

The chain couples TRBV12-2 to TRBJ1-2. TRBV12-2 is reported as a pseudogene. There are 14 residues in the CDR3. The CDR3 loop is CASRLMRGNYGYTF. CDR3 coding DNA: TGTGCAAGTCGCTTAATGAGGGGAAACTATGGCTACACCTTC.

The rearrangement joins TRBV28 to TRBJ1-2; 9 bases map to TRBD1. The CDR3 covers 14 residues. The germline V gene encodes CDR1 MDHEN and CDR2 SYDVKM. With 3 bases clipped from V and 4 bases from J, the junction kept 3 bases outside the gene matches. CDR3: CASSFSQGAYGYTF. CDR3 nucleotides: TGTGCCAGCAGTTTCTCACAGGGGGCCTATGGCTACACCTTC.

The chain is built from TRBV5-1 and TRBJ1-4; D is perhaps TRBD1 (6 bases). V lost 3 bases and J lost 3, with 12 bases in between. CDR1 is SGHRS and CDR2 is YFSETQ in the germline V gene. The CDR3 consists of 15 residues. For the CDR3, the DNA is TGCGCCAGCAGCTCGGTGGACAGCCCTAATGAAAAACTGTTTTTT. Translation gives CASSSVDSPNEKLFF.

The chain has TRBV10-3 and TRBJ2-7; 10 positions match TRBD2. V was pared by 6 bases and J by 0 bases, with 2 bases of the junction left unmatched. The germline V gene encodes CDR1 ENHRY and CDR2 SYGVKD. The CDR3 has 14 residues. CDR3 sequence reads: CAISTSGDSYEQYF. In nucleotides, the CDR3 is TGTGCCATCAGCACTAGCGGGGACTCCTACGAGCAGTACTTC.

This clone appeared once. The chain recombines TRBV20-1 with TRBJ2-3; no firm D call. V was shortened by 0 bases and J by 7 bases, with 5 bases between the two germline ends. This CDR3 has 11 residues. The germline CDR1 and CDR2 sequences are DFQATT and SNEGSKA (reference sequence). DNA for the CDR3: TGCAGTGCTAGAGAGTCATATACGCAGTATTTT. As protein: CSARESYTQYF.

The chain combines TRBV30 with TRBJ1-5; no firm D call. This CDR3 has 15 residues. Per germline, CDR1 GTSNPN and CDR2 SVGIG (reference sequence). V lost 2 bases to trimming and J lost 0 bases, with 11 bases between them. CDR3 sequence: CAWSRGPYSNQPQHF. The CDR3 nucleotides read TGTGCCTGGAGTCGAGGACCCTATAGCAATCAGCCCCAGCATTTT.

V and J are TRBV10-2 and TRBJ2-2; D possibly uses TRBD1 or TRBD2 (5 bases each). Germline CDR1 reads WSHSY; CDR2 reads SAAADI. The V gene lost 4 bases and the J gene lost 0 bases, with 12 bases spanning the gap. This CDR3 has 16 residues. This CDR3 is CASSVFGTANTGELFF. CDR3 DNA: TGCGCCAGCAGTGTATTTGGGACCGCGAACACCGGGGAGCTGTTTTTT.

The chain recombines TRBV6-5 with TRBJ1-1; no firm D call. The germline V gene has CDR1 MNHEY and CDR2 SVGAGI. Deletions cut 11 bases from V and 2 bases from J, with 15 bases between. The CDR3 sequence is 13 residues long. CDR3 in amino acids: CACKGLRNTEAFF. CDR3 DNA: TGTGCCTGCAAAGGGTTGAGAAACACTGAAGCTTTCTTT.

V usage is TRBV11-3 and J usage is TRBJ2-1; the match to TRBD2 covers 9 bases. The CDR3 is made up of 17 amino acids. In germline, CDR1 is SGHNT, CDR2 YENEEA. The ends lost 0 bases at V and 8 bases at J; junction bases unmatched: 11. CDR3 DNA: TGTGCCAGCAGCTTAGAAGGCGGGGGGGCAGTTGTGCATGAGCAGTTCTTC. This codes for CASSLEGGGAVVHEQFF. Full variable domain (missing parts from reference TRBV11-3 and TRBJ2-1): EAGVVQSPRYKIIEKKQPVAFWCNPISGHNTLYWYLQNLGQGPELLIRYENEEAVDDSQLPKDRFSAERLKGVDSTLKIQPAELGDSAVYLCASSLEGGGAVVHEQFFGPGTRLTVL.

This clone was seen only once. The rearrangement joins TRBV30 to TRBJ2-3, with a possible D match to TRBD2 (5 bases). The ends were cut back, 3 bases at V and 5 bases at J, with 6 bases in the middle. Per the germline V gene, CDR1 is GTSNPN and CDR2 is SVGIG (reference sequence). This CDR3 is built from 11 residues. For the CDR3, the DNA is TGTGCCTGGAGGAGGGAAGATACGCAGTATTTT. Translated: CAWRREDTQYF.

This clone was observed once. The chain has TRBV4-2 and TRBJ1-4; 7 nucleotides line up with TRBD1. CDR3 length: 16 residues. Germline V lookup: CDR1 LGHNA, CDR2 YNFKEQ. Trimming cost V 0 bases and J 8 bases; bases outside gene matches: 9. CDR3 sequence (DNA): TGTGCCAGCAGCCAAGAAATAGGGACAGTGGGGGAAAAACTGTTTTTT. It yields the protein CASSQEIGTVGEKLFF.

The chain uses TRBV11-2 and TRBJ2-5; D gene ambiguous. CDR1 and CDR2 (germline): SGHAT, FQNNGV. There are 14 residues in the CDR3. Trimming left V 5 bases short and J 5 bases short, with 15 bases between. Written as DNA, the CDR3 is TGTGCCAGCAGCCACCTCGAGCGACGGGAGACCCAGTACTTC. It encodes CASSHLERRETQYF.

The chain employs TRBV2 and TRBJ1-1; D call uncertain. The germline CDR1 and CDR2 sequences are SNHLY and FYNNEI. The CDR3 spans 10 residues. Between the trimmed V and J ends, which lost 1 base and 8 bases, there was a span of 2 bases. The CDR3, as DNA: TGTGCCAGCAGTGAAGAAGAAGCTTTCTTT. Its protein product is CASSEEEAFF.

The chain uses TRBV18 and TRBJ2-2; D remains ambiguous. The CDR3 length is 14 residues. Trimming took 3 bases from V and 7 from J, leaving 12 bases between them. In germline, CDR1 is KGHSH, CDR2 LQKENI. CDR3 nucleotide sequence: TGTGCCAGCTCACCTTACCCGGATGTCGGGGAGCTGTTTTTT. As protein: CASSPYPDVGELFF.

The V gene is TRBV5-1, the J gene TRBJ1-1; TRBD1 agrees at 7 bases. With 2 bases clipped from V and 1 base from J, the junction kept 5 bases outside the gene matches. The CDR3 covers 15 residues. In germline, CDR1 is SGHRS, CDR2 YFSETQ. Written as DNA, the CDR3 is TGCGCCAGCAGCTTACGACAGGGATGGAACACTGAAGCTTTCTTT. Translation gives CASSLRQGWNTEAFF. Full variable domain (rest looked up from reference TRBV5-1 and TRBJ1-1): KAGVTQTPRYLIKTRGQQVTLSCSPISGHRSVSWYQQTPGQGLQFLFEYFSETQRNKGNFPGRFSGRQFSNSRSEMNVSTLELGDSALYLCASSLRQGWNTEAFFGQGTRLTVV.

The rearrangement uses TRBV5-6 and TRBJ2-3, with 8 bases lining up with TRBD2. The CDR3 loop spans 14 amino acids. V shed 5 bases, J shed 5 bases, and the junction held 7 bases outside the gene matches. Per germline, CDR1 SGHDT and CDR2 YYEEEE. CDR3: CASRTPGLVDTQYF. CDR3 coding DNA: TGTGCCAGCAGGACCCCGGGACTAGTAGATACGCAGTATTTT. Combining the CDR3 with reference TRBV5-6 and TRBJ2-3 gives the whole variable domain DAGVTQSPTHLIKTRGQQVTLRCSPKSGHDTVSWYQQALGQGPQFIFQYYEEEERQRGNFPDRFSGHQFPNYSSELNVNALLLGDSALYLCASRTPGLVDTQYFGPGTRLTVL.

The CDR3 reads CASSQEEGEGNQPQHF. The CDR3 nucleotides read TGTGCCAGCAGCCAAGAAGAGGGAGAGGGCAATCAGCCCCAGCATTTT. The chain is built from TRBV5-4 and TRBJ1-5; no definite D call. The CDR3 is 16 amino acids. Germline V gene lookup returns CDR1 SGHNT and CDR2 YYREEE (reference sequence). Trimming pared 4 bases from V and 2 bases from J, leaving 16 bases between.

The rearrangement joins TRBV6-1 to TRBJ1-5, with D possibly being TRBD1 (6 bases). The CDR3 contains 13 residues. The germline V gene encodes CDR1 MNHNS and CDR2 SASEGT. The V end lost 6 bases, the J end lost 4 bases, and 10 bases lay between the germline ends. This chain's CDR3 is CASRTTGNQPQHF. The CDR3 DNA sequence: TGTGCCAGCAGGACTACAGGGAATCAGCCCCAGCATTTT.

This rearrangement joins TRBV7-9 to TRBJ2-7; D remains ambiguous. The CDR3 loop spans 11 amino acids. Germline V gene lookup returns CDR1 SEHNR and CDR2 FQNEAQ (reference sequence). The V gene lost 5 bases and the J gene lost 0 bases, with 2 bases spanning the gap. CDR3 residues: CASSDSYEQYF. CDR3 sequence (DNA): TGTGCCAGCAGCGACTCCTACGAGCAGTACTTC. The full variable domain, completed using reference TRBV7-9 and TRBJ2-7, is DTGVSQNPRHKITKRGQNVTFRCDPISEHNRLYWYRQTLGQGPEFLTYFQNEAQLEKSRLLSDRFSAERPKGSFSTLEIQRTEQGDSAMYLCASSDSYEQYFGPGTRLTVT.

This chain uses TRBV5-4 with TRBJ2-5; D is ambiguous. Germline CDR1 SGHNT, CDR2 YYREEE (reference sequence). V was cut by 0 bases and J by 0 bases, with 9 bases left in between. CDR3 size: 15 residues. In nucleotides, the CDR3 is TGTGCCAGCAGCTTGGAGAACAGTTACCAAGAGACCCAGTACTTC. Encoded protein: CASSLENSYQETQYF.

This clone appeared a single time. This sample includes further DNA sequences coding for the same CDR3. The rearrangement joins TRBV18 to TRBJ2-6; D gene unclear. Germline V gene lookup returns CDR1 KGHSH and CDR2 LQKENI. V gave up 6 bases and J gave up 1 base, with 7 bases separating them. CDR3 length: 14 residues. CDR3 residues: CASSGSSGANVLTF. As DNA, the CDR3 is TGTGCCAGCTCTGGGTCATCTGGGGCCAACGTCCTGACTTTC.

This clone has a single count. The rearrangement joins TRBV9 to TRBJ2-5, with unresolved D. The V and J ends lost 0 bases and 1 base respectively, with 4 bases between them. Germline V CDR1 and CDR2: SGDLS, YYNGEE. CDR3 length equals 13 residues. Here the CDR3 DNA reads TGTGCCAGCAGCGTAGCCGTCCAAGAGACCCAGTACTTC. Translated: CASSVAVQETQYF.

The chain couples TRBV30 to TRBJ2-3; D uncertain. The CDR3 spans 12 residues. Germline assignment: CDR1 GTSNPN and CDR2 SVGIG (reference sequence). Trimming left V 0 bases short and J 3 bases short, with 4 bases between. In nucleotides, the CDR3 is TGTGCCTGGAGTGTATTAACAGATACGCAGTATTTT. Residues: CAWSVLTDTQYF. The full variable domain, in which reference TRBV30 and TRBJ2-3 provide the parts outside the CDR3, is SQTIHQWPATLVQPVGSPLSLECTVEGTSNPNLYWYRQAAGRGLQLLFYSVGIGQISSEVPQNLSASRPQDRQFILSSKKLLLSDSGFYLCAWSVLTDTQYFGPGTRLTVL.

This clone was seen just once. V gene TRBV5-6 combines with J gene TRBJ1-2; 9 bases agree with TRBD1. Germline V CDR1 and CDR2: SGHDT, YYEEEE. After removal of 3 bases from V and 6 bases from J, the junction contained 9 bases not matched to a gene. CDR3 length equals 15 residues. As DNA, the CDR3 is TGTGCCAGCAGCTGGGGGGACAGGGAGGAGAATGGCTACACCTTC. This sequence encodes CASSWGDREENGYTF.

The chain links TRBV6-5 to TRBJ1-2; D might be TRBD1 (6 bases). Trimming took off 2 bases at V and 8 bases at J, with 15 bases between the two ends. The CDR3 spans 14 residues. Germline V gives CDR1 MNHEY, CDR2 SVGAGI. The CDR3 protein is CASSYPGVEDGYTF. CDR3 in DNA: TGTGCCAGCAGTTACCCAGGGGTTGAGGACGGCTACACCTTC.